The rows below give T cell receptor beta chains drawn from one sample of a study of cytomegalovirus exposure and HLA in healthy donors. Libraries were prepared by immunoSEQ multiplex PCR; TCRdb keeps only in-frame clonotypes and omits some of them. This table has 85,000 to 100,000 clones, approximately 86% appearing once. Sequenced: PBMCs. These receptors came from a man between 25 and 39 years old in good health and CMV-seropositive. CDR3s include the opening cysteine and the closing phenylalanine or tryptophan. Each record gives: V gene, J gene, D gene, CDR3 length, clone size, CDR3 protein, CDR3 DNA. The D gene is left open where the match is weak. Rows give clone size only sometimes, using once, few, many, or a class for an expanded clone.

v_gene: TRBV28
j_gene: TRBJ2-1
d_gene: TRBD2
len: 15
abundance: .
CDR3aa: CASSLELAQRSEQFF
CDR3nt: TGTGCCAGCAGTTTAGAACTAGCGCAACGTAGTGAGCAGTTCTTC

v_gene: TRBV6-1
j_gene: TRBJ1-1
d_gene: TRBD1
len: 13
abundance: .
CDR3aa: CASGTGANTEAFF
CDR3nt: TGTGCCAGCGGGACAGGGGCTAACACTGAAGCTTTCTTT

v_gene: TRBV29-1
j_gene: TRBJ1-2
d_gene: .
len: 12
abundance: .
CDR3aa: CSVGQHNHGYTF
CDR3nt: TGCAGCGTTGGACAGCACAACCATGGCTACACCTTC

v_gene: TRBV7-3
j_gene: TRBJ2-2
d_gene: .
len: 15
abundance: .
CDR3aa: CASSWRSDRTGELFF
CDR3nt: TGTGCCAGCAGCTGGCGTAGCGATCGAACCGGGGAGCTGTTTTTT

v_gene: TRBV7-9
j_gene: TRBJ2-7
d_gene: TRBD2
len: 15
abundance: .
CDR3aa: CASSGTSGRAHEQYF
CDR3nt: TGTGCCAGCAGCGGGACTAGCGGGAGGGCCCACGAGCAGTACTTC

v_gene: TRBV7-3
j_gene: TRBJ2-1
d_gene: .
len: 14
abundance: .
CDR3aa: CASSLGGGINEQFF
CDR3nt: TGTGCCAGCAGCTTGGGGGGGGGCATCAATGAGCAGTTCTTC

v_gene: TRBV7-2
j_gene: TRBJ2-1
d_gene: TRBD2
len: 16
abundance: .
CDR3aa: CASSLQSGRAYNEQFF
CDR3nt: TGTGCCAGCAGCTTACAAAGCGGGAGGGCCTACAATGAGCAGTTCTTC

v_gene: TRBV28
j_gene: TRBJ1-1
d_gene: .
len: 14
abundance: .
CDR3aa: CASGTDTQNTEAFF
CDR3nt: TGTGCCAGCGGCACTGACACACAGAACACTGAAGCTTTCTTT

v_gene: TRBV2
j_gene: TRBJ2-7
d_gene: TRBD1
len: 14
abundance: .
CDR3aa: CASTPGQGYYEQYF
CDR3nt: TGTGCCAGCACTCCGGGACAGGGGTACTACGAGCAGTACTTC

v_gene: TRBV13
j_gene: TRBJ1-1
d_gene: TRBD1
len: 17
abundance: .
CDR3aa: CASSLLRGTVLNTEAFF
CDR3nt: TGTGCCAGCAGCTTACTTCGGGGGACAGTCCTTAACACTGAAGCTTTCTTT

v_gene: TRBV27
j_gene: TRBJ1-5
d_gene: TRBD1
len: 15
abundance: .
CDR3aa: CASSRDRGGNQPQHF
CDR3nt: TGTGCCAGCAGTCGTGACAGGGGTGGCAATCAGCCCCAGCATTTT

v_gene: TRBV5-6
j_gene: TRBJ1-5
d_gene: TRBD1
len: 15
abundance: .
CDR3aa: CASSLLTGVNQPQHF
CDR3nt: TGTGCCAGCAGCTTATTGACAGGGGTCAATCAGCCCCAGCATTTT

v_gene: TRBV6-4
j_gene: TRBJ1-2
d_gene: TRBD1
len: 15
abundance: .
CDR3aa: CASSAQTGTGYGYTF
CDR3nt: TGTGCCAGCAGTGCCCAGACAGGGACGGGCTATGGCTACACCTTC

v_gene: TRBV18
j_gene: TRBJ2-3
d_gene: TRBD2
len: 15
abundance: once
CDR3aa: CASSPGLVGTDTQYF
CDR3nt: TGTGCCAGCTCACCCGGACTAGTGGGCACAGATACGCAGTATTTT

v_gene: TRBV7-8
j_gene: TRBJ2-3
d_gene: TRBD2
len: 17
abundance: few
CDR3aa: CASSLRAGGGSTDTQYF
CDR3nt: TGTGCCAGCAGCTTAAGGGCGGGAGGGGGGTCAACAGATACGCAGTATTTT

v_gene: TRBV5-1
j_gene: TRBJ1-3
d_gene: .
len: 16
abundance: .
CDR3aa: CASSLAGAIAGNTIYF
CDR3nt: TGCGCCAGCAGCTTGGCAGGGGCTATCGCTGGAAACACCATATATTTT

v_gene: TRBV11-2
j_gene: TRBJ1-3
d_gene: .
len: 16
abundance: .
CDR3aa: CASSSDNRGVGNTIYF
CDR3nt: TGTGCCAGCAGCTCCGATAACCGGGGGGTTGGAAACACCATATATTTT

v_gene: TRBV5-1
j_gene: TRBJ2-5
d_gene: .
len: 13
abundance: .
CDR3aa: CASSFGQGETQYF
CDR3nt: TGCGCCAGCAGCTTTGGGCAGGGAGAGACCCAGTACTTC

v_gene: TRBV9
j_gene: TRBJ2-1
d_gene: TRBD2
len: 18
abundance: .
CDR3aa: CASSVAVVGASGSNEQFF
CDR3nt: TGTGCCAGCAGCGTAGCGGTAGTCGGGGCTAGCGGGAGCAATGAGCAGTTCTTC

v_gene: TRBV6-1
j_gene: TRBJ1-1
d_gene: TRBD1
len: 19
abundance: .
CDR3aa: CASSAGRGVRGQLNTEAFF
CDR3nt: TGTGCCAGCAGTGCCGGGCGAGGTGTCAGGGGACAGTTGAACACTGAAGCTTTCTTT

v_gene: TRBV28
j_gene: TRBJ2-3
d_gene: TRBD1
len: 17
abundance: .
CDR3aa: CASRELRDRGTPDTQYF
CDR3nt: TGTGCCAGCAGAGAGCTCCGGGACAGGGGAACCCCAGATACGCAGTATTTT

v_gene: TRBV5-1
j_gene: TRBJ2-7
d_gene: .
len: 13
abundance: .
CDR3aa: CASSLDRVGEQYF
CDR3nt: TGCGCCAGCAGCTTGGACAGGGTTGGAGAGCAGTACTTC

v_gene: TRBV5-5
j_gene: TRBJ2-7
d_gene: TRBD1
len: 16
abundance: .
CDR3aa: CASSGIWTGEPYEQYF
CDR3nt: TGTGCCAGCAGCGGGATTTGGACAGGGGAGCCCTACGAGCAGTACTTC

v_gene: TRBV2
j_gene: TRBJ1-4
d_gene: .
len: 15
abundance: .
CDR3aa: CASRSGQIPNEKLFF
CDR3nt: TGTGCCAGCAGATCAGGACAGATACCTAATGAAAAACTGTTTTTT

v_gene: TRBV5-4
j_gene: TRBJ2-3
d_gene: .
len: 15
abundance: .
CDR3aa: CASSFPGSTRDTQYF
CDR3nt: TGTGCCAGCAGCTTCCCCGGGTCTACACGAGATACGCAGTATTTT

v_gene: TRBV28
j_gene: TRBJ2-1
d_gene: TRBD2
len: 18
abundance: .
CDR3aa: CASRSLEREVISYNEQFF
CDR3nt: TGTGCCAGCAGGAGTCTGGAGCGGGAGGTTATATCCTACAATGAGCAGTTCTTC

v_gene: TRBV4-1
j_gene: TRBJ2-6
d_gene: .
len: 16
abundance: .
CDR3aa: CASSSKVTSGANVLTF
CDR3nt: TGCGCCAGCAGCTCTAAAGTTACCTCTGGGGCCAACGTCCTGACTTTC

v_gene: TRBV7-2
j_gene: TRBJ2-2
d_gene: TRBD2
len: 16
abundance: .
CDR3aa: CASSSQSPGGAGELFF
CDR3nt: TGTGCCAGCAGCTCCCAGAGCCCGGGGGGGGCCGGGGAGCTGTTTTTT

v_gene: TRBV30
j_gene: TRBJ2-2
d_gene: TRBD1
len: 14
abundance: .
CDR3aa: CAWSQQGFAGELFF
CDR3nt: TGTGCCTGGAGTCAACAGGGGTTTGCCGGGGAGCTGTTTTTT

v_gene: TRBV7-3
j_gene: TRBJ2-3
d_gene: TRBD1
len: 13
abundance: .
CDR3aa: CASSSGQTDTQYF
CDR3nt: TGTGCCAGCAGCTCGGGACAGACAGATACGCAGTATTTT

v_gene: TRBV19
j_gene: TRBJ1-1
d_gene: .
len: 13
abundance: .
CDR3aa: CASSHGRGNRAFF
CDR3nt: TGTGCCAGTAGTCACGGCAGGGGAAATAGAGCTTTCTTT

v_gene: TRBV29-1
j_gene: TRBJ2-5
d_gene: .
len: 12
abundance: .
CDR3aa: CSVEALWGAQYF
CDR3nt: TGCAGCGTTGAAGCCCTCTGGGGGGCCCAGTACTTC

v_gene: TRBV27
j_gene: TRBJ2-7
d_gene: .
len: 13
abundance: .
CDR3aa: CASSFGAIYEQYF
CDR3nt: TGTGCCAGCAGTTTTGGGGCGATATACGAGCAGTACTTC

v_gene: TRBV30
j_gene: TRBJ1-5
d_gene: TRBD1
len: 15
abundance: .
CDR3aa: CAWSVRATGNQPQHF
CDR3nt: TGTGCCTGGAGTGTACGCGCGACAGGGAATCAGCCCCAGCATTTT

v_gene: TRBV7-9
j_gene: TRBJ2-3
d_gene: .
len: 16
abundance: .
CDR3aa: CASRSSVRERTDTQYF
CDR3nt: TGTGCCAGCAGAAGTAGCGTTCGGGAACGCACAGATACGCAGTATTTT

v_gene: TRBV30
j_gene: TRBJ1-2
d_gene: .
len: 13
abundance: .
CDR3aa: CAWSVLGAYGYTF
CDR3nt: TGTGCCTGGAGTGTACTGGGGGCCTATGGCTACACCTTC

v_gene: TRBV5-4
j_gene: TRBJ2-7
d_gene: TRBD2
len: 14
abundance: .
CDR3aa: CASSWSGSVYEQYF
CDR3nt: TGTGCCAGCAGCTGGAGCGGGAGTGTGTACGAGCAGTACTTC

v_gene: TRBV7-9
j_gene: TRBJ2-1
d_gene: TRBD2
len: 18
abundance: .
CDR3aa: CASSPKGLADPAYNEQFF
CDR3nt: TGTGCCAGCAGCCCCAAGGGACTAGCGGACCCAGCTTACAATGAGCAGTTCTTC

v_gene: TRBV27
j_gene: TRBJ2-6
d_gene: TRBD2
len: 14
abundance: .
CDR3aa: CASMGGSGANVLTF
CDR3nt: TGTGCCAGCATGGGGGGGAGTGGGGCCAACGTCCTGACTTTC

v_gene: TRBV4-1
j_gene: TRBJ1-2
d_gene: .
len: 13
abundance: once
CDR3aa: CASSIPLGGGYTF
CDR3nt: TGCGCCAGCAGCATACCCCTAGGGGGAGGCTACACCTTC

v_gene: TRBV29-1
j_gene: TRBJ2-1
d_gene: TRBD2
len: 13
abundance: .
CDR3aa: CSASGRLYNEQFF
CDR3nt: TGCAGCGCTAGCGGGAGGTTGTACAATGAGCAGTTCTTC

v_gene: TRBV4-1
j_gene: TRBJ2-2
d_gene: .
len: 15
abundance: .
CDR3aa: CASSQGFSMAGELFF
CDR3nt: TGCGCCAGCAGCCAAGGCTTCAGTATGGCCGGGGAGCTGTTTTTT

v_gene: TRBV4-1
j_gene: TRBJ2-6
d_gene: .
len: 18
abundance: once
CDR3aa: CASSQDQSGGYGANVLTF
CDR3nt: TGCGCCAGCAGCCAAGATCAATCAGGGGGGTATGGGGCCAACGTCCTGACTTTC

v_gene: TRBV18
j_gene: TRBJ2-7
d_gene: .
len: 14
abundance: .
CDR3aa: CASSLPGLPYEQYF
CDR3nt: TGTGCCAGCTCACTCCCGGGACTTCCCTACGAGCAGTACTTC

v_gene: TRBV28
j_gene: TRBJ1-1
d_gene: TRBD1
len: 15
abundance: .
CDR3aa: CASSPGTGTGTEAFF
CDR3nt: TGTGCCAGCAGCCCCGGGACAGGGACGGGGACTGAAGCTTTCTTT

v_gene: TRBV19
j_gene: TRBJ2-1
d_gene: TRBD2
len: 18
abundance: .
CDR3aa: CASSIEASGRASRNEQFF
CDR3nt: TGTGCCAGTAGTATAGAGGCTAGCGGGAGGGCCAGTCGGAATGAGCAGTTCTTC

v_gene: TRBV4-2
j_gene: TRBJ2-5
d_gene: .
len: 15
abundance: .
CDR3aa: CASSQEMRGQETQYF
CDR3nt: TGTGCCAGCAGCCAAGAGATGCGAGGCCAAGAGACCCAGTACTTC

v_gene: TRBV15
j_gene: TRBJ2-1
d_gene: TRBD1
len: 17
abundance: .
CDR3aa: CATSRDLRTGGANEQFF
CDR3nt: TGTGCCACCAGCAGAGATCTGAGGACAGGGGGCGCGAATGAGCAGTTCTTC

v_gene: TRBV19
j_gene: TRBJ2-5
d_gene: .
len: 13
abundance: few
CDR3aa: CASSLRGAETQYF
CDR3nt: TGTGCCAGTAGCTTACGGGGGGCTGAGACCCAGTACTTC

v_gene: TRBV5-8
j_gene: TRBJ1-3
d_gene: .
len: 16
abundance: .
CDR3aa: CASSFRRTNSGNTIYF
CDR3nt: TGTGCCAGCAGCTTTCGCAGAACTAACTCTGGAAACACCATATATTTT

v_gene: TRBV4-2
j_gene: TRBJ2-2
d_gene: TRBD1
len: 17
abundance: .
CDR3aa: CASSLPGRDRDTGELFF
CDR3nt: TGTGCCAGCAGCCTACCCGGCCGGGACAGGGACACCGGGGAGCTGTTTTTT

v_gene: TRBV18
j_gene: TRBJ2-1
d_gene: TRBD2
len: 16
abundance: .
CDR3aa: CASSPLSGRAQGEQFF
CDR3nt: TGTGCCAGCTCACCCCTTAGCGGGAGGGCCCAGGGAGAGCAGTTCTTC

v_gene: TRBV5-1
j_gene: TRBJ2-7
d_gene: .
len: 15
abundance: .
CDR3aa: CASSLDPKATSEQYF
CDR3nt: TGCGCCAGCAGCTTGGATCCCAAAGCGACTTCCGAGCAGTACTTC

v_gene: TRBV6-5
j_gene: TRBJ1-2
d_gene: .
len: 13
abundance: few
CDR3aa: CASSPDSYYGYTF
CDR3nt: TGTGCCAGCAGCCCAGACAGCTACTATGGCTACACCTTC

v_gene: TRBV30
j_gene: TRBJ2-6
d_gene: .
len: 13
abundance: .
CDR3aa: CAWTPAGANVLTF
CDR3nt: TGTGCCTGGACCCCCGCTGGGGCCAACGTCCTGACTTTC

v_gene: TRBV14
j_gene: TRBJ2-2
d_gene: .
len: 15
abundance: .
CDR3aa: CASSQGGRNTGELFF
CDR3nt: TGTGCCAGCAGCCAAGGAGGGCGGAACACCGGGGAGCTGTTTTTT

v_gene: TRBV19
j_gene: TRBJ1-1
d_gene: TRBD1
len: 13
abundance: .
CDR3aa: CASTRQGNTEAFF
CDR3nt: TGTGCCAGTACCAGACAGGGGAACACTGAAGCTTTCTTT

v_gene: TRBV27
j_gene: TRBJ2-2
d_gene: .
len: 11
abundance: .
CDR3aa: CASSRTGELFF
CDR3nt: TGTGCCAGCAGTCGGACCGGGGAGCTGTTTTTT

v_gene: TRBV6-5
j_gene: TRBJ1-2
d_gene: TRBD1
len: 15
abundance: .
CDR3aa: CASSLTGAPFYGYTF
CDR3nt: TGTGCCAGTTCTCTGACAGGGGCACCCTTCTATGGCTACACCTTC